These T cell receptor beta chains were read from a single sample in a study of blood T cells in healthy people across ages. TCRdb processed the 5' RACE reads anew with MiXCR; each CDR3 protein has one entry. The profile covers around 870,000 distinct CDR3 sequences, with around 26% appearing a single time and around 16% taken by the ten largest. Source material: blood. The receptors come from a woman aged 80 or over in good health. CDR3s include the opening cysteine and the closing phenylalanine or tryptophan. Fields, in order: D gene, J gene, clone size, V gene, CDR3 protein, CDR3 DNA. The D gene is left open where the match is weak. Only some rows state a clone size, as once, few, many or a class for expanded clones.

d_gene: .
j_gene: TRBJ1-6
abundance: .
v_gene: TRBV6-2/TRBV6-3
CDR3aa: CASSYTPAGTPWSSYNSPLHF
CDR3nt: TGTGCCAGCAGTTACACCCCTGCCGGGACACCATGGAGCTCCTATAATTCACCCCTCCACTTT

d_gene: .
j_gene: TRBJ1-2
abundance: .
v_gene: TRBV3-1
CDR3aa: CASSQGARQNSYGYTF
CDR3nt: TGTGCCAGCAGCCAAGGGGCGCGCCAGAACAGCTATGGCTACACCTTC

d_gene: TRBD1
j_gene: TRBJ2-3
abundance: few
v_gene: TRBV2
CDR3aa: CASAWKQGMLTDTQYF
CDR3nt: TGTGCCAGCGCGTGGAAACAGGGGATGCTGACAGATACGCAGTATTTT

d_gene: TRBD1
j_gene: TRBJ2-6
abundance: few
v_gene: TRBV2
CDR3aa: CASRDGQGSSGANVLTF
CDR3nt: TGTGCCAGCAGGGATGGACAGGGGAGCTCTGGGGCCAACGTCCTGACTTTC

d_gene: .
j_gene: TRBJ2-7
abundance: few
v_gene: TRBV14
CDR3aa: CASSLLGGGAIGYEQYF
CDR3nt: TGTGCCAGCAGCCTTCTCGGAGGGGGCGCGATTGGATACGAGCAGTACTTC

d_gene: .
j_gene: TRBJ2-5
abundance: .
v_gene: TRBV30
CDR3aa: CAWSSSSQETQYF
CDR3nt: TGTGCCTGGAGTTCCAGCAGCCAAGAGACCCAGTACTTC

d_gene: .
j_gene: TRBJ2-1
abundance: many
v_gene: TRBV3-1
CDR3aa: CASSPYTDRAGEQFF
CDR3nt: TGTGCCAGCAGCCCCTATACCGACAGGGCGGGAGAGCAGTTCTTC

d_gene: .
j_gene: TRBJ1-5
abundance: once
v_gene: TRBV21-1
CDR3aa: CASSCGRGLSNQPQHF
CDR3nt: TGTGCCAGCAGTTGCGGACGGGGGCTGAGCAATCAGCCCCAGCATTTT

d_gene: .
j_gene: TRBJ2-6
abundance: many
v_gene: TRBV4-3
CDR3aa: CASSQGLGSGANVLTF
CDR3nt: TGCGCCAGCAGCCAGGGACTGGGCTCTGGGGCCAACGTCCTGACTTTC

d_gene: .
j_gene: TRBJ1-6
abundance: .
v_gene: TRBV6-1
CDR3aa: CASSEGRTYNSPLHF
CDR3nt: TGTGCCAGCAGTGAAGGGAGGACGTATAATTCACCCCTCCACTTT

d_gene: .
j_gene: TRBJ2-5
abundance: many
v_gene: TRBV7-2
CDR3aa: CASSFPLGTQYF
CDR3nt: TGTGCCAGCAGCTTCCCACTAGGGACCCAGTACTTC

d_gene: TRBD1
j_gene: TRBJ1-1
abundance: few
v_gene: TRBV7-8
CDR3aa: CASSSRRGLGNTEAFF
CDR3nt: TGTGCCAGCAGCTCCCGCAGGGGGTTAGGGAACACTGAAGCTTTCTTT

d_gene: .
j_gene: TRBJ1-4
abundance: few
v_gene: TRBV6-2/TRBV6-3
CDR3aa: CASSYYEKLFF
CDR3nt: TGTGCCAGCAGTTACTACGAAAAACTGTTTTTT

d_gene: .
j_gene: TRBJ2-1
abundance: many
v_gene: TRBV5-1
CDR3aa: CASSLGTEYVEQFF
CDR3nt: TGCGCCAGCAGCTTGGGGACAGAATATGTTGAGCAGTTCTTC

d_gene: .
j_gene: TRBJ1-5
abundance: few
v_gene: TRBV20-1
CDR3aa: CSVRDTARGGGQPQHF
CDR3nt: TGCAGTGTGCGGGACACGGCGCGAGGTGGAGGTCAGCCCCAGCATTTT

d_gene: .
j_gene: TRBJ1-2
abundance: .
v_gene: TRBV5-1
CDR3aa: CASSYTGVSYGYTF
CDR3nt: TGCGCCAGCAGCTATACAGGAGTCTCCTATGGCTACACCTTC

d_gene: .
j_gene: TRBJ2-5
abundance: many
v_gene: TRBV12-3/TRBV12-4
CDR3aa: CASSFTPRSTEYF
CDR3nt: TGTGCCAGCAGTTTCACCCCCCGATCCACGGAGTACTTC

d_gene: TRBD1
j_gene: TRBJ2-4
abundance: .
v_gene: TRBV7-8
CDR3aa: CASSGDRGDIQYF
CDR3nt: TGTGCCAGCAGCGGGGACAGGGGTGACATTCAGTACTTC

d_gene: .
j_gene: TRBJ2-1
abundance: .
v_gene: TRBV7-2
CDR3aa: CASSQERHEQFF
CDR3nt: TGTGCCAGCAGCCAAGAACGGCATGAGCAGTTCTTC

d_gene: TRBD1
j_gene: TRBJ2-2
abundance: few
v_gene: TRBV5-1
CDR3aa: CASSLWDRDTGELFF
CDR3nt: TGCGCCAGCAGCTTGTGGGACAGGGATACCGGGGAGCTGTTTTTT

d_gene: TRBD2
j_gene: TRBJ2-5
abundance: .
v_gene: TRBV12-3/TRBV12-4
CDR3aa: CASSLGTSGGTETQYF
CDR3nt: TGTGCCAGCAGTTTAGGGACTAGCGGGGGGACGGAGACCCAGTACTTC

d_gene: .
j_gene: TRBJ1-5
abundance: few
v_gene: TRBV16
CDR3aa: CASSQLGNQPQHF
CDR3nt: TGTGCCAGCAGCCAATTGGGCAATCAGCCCCAGCATTTT

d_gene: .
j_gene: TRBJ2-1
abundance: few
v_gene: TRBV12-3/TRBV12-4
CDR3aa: CASKAQGPRSYNEQFF
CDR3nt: TGTGCCAGCAAGGCACAGGGCCCCCGGTCCTACAATGAGCAGTTCTTC

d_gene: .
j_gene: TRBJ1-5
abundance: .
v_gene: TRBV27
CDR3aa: CASKEVGGNQPQHF
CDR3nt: TGTGCCAGCAAGGAGGTAGGGGGCAATCAGCCCCAGCATTTT

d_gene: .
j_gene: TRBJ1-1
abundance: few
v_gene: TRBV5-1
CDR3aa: CASSLEAGIRSTEAFF
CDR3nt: TGCGCCAGCAGCTTGGAGGCAGGTATCCGGTCCACTGAAGCTTTCTTT

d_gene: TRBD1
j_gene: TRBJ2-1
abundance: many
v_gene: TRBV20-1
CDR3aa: CSARLDRGPYNEQFF
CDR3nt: TGCAGTGCTAGGCTAGACAGGGGGCCTTACAATGAGCAGTTCTTC